The 5 T cell receptor beta chains in this list originate from one sample, sequenced in a study of blood T cell repertoires in COVID-19. Repertoires were generated with immunoSEQ multiplex PCR, while TCRdb's copy carries only in-frame clones and drops some. Of 200,000 to 250,000 clones listed, more than 65% are singletons. Sequencing was carried out using peripheral blood. The receptors originated from a human donor in a cohort sampled during active COVID-19.

This chain uses TRBV6-2 or TRBV6-3 with TRBJ2-1, with TRBD2 matching over 14 bases. The CDR3 contains 18 residues. The junction had 7 bases not matched to a gene; V was cut back by 6 bases and J by 0 bases. Germline V CDR1 and CDR2: MNHEY, SVGEGT. The CDR3 DNA sequence: TGTGCCAGCAGCTCGGGACTAGCGGGAGCCCGCTCCTACAATGAGCAGTTCTTC. As protein: CASSSGLAGARSYNEQFF.

In its sample, this clone was seen once. The genes are TRBV5-1 and TRBJ2-2, with 9 bases matching TRBD1. Trimming removed 4 bases from V and 3 bases from J; junction bases left unmatched: 4. The length of the CDR3 is 15 residues. The germline gives CDR1 SGHRS, CDR2 YFSETQ. The CDR3 bases are TGCGCCAGCAGCGAAGGGGACAGGGACACCGGGGAGCTGTTTTTT. Translation gives CASSEGDRDTGELFF.

The chain has TRBV5-4 and TRBJ1-3; 7 bases match TRBD1. This CDR3 has 14 amino acids. V shed 3 bases and J 1 base; nucleotides not matched to a gene: 1. Germline assignment: CDR1 SGHNT and CDR2 YYREEE (reference sequence). The CDR3 region is CASSSTGSGNTIYF. The CDR3 nucleotides are TGTGCCAGCAGCTCGACAGGGTCTGGAAACACCATATATTTT.

V and J are TRBV27 and TRBJ2-1, with 13 positions matching TRBD2. In germline, CDR1 is MNHEY, CDR2 SMNVEV (reference sequence). The CDR3 is 19 residues long. V was clipped by 5 bases and J by 1 base; unmatched bases: 11. The CDR3 nucleotides are TGTGCCAGCAGTCGACCGGGACTAGCGGGAATTGGGTCCTACAATGAGCAGTTCTTC. It yields the protein CASSRPGLAGIGSYNEQFF.

The chain is built from TRBV24-1 and TRBJ2-1, with TRBD2 matching 7 bases. V shed 10 bases, J shed 3 bases, and the junction held 5 bases outside the gene matches. This CDR3 is built from 13 residues. Germline values: CDR1 KGHDR, CDR2 SFDVKD. The CDR3 nucleotides are TGTGCCACAGGCGGGAGAATCTACAATGAGCAGTTCTTC. It yields the protein CATGGRIYNEQFF.